This TCR beta chain stems from a study of T cell repertoires in ileal Crohn's disease. The CDR3 loop spans 14 amino acids. The germline CDR1 and CDR2 sequences are SGHTA and FQGTGA. With 5 bases removed from V and 2 bases from J, the gap between germline ends came to 10 bases. Here immunoSEQ multiplex PCR was the method, and the copy in TCRdb shows in-frame clones only, minus some. The data hold approximately 3,700 clones, with approximately 70% observed a single time. This sample's time point: neoterminal ileum biopsy at postoperative endoscopy, about 6 months after surgery. The sample was ileal tissue. The chain employs TRBV7-3 and TRBJ1-5; possibly TRBD1 for D (6 bases). This sequence was found in an adult with Crohn's disease. Here the CDR3 reads CASSPTGRNQPQHF. The CDR3 coding sequence is TGTGCCAGCAGCCCGACAGGTCGCAATCAGCCCCAGCATTTT.